This paragraph reports one TCR beta chain. The germline V gene has CDR1 SGHAT and CDR2 FQNNGV. V dropped 1 base and J dropped 5; count of bases not matched to a gene: 8. CDR3 length: 17 residues. Per the study methods: Estimation of nucleated cell counts relied on the amplification of reference gene primers. Clones were sequenced by immunoSEQ multiplex PCR, and TCRdb holds only the in-frame ones, with some missing. The DNA gave D and trimming, while V, J and clone size come from that table. The sample lists some 200,000 clones, around three quarters seen once, with about 5.5% in the top ten. The source of the sample is a study of blood T cell repertoires in COVID-19.

The TCR was taken from a woman in her seventies with acute or convalescent COVID-19. The sequenced material came from peripheral blood. The rearrangement links TRBV11-2 to TRBJ2-7, with 13 nucleotides matching TRBD2. The CDR3 coding sequence is TGTGCCAGCAGCTTAGTCTTTTCGGGACTAGCGGGAAACGAGCAGTACTTC. This gives the protein CASSLVFSGLAGNEQYF.